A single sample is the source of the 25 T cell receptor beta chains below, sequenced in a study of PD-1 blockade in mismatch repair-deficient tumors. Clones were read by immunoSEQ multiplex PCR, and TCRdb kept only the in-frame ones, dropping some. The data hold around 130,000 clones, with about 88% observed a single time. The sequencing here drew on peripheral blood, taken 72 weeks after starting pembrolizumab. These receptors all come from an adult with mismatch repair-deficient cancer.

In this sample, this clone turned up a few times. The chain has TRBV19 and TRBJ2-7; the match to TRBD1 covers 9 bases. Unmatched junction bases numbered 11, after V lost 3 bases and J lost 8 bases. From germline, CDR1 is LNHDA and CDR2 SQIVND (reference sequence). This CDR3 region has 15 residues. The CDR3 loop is CASSIPGQGGGKQYF. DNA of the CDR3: TGTGCCAGTAGTATCCCGGGACAGGGCGGGGGAAAGCAGTACTTC.

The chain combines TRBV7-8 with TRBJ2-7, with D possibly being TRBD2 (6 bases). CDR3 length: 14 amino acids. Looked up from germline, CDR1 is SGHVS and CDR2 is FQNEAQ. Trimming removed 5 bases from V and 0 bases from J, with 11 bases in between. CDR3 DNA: TGTGCCAGCAGCCCTGCTAGCGTCTCCTACGAGCAGTACTTC. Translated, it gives CASSPASVSYEQYF.

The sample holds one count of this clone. CDR3: CASIGLALDSSYNEQFF. The CDR3 nucleotides are TGTGCCAGCATCGGTCTAGCGCTCGATTCCTCCTACAATGAGCAGTTCTTC. This chain joins TRBV2 and TRBJ2-1; possible D gene TRBD2, 6 bases. Trimming removed 7 bases from V and 0 bases from J, with 19 bases in between. The germline V gene has CDR1 SNHLY and CDR2 FYNNEI. This CDR3 has 17 amino acids.

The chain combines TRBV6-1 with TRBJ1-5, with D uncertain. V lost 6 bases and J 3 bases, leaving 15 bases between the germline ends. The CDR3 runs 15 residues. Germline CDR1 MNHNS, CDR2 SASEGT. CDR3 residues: CASSLHASLNQPQHF. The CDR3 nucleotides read TGTGCCAGCAGCCTTCACGCCTCCCTCAATCAGCCCCAGCATTTT.

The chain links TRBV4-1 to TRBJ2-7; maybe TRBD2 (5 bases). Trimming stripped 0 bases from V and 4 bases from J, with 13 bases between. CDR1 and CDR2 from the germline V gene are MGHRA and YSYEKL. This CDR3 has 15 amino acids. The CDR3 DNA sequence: TGCGCCAGCAGCCAAGACCAGGCCCCGGGATACGAGCAGTACTTC. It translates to CASSQDQAPGYEQYF.

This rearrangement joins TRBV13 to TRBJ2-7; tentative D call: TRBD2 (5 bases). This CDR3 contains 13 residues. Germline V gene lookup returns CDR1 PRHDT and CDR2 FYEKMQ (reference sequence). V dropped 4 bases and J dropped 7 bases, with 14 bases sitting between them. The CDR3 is CASSSRRVSEQYF. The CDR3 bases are TGTGCCAGCAGCTCTAGGCGGGTATCAGAGCAGTACTTC. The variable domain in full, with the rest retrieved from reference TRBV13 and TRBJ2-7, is AAGVIQSPRHLIKEKRETATLKCYPIPRHDTVYWYQQGPGQDPQFLISFYEKMQSDKGSIPDRFSAQQFSDYHSELNMSSLELGDSALYFCASSSRRVSEQYFGPGTRLTVT.

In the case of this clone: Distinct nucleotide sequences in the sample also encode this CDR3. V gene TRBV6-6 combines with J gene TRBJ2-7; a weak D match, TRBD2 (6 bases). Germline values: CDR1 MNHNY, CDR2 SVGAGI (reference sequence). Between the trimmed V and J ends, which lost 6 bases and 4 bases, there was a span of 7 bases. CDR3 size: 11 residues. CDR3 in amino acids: CASSGGYEQYF. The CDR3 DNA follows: TGTGCCAGCAGCGGGGGATACGAGCAGTACTTC.

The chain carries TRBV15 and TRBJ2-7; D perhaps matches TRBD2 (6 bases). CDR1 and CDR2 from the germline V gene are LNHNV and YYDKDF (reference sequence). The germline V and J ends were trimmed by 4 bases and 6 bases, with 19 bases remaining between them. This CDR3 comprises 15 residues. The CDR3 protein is CATSMGGARGLEQYF. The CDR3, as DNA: TGTGCCACCAGCATGGGGGGAGCCCGAGGGCTCGAGCAGTACTTC.

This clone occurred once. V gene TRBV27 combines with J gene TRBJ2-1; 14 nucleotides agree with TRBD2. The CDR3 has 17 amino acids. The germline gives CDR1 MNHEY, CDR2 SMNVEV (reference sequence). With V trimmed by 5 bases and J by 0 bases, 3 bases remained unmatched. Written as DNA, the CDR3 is TGTGCCAGCAGTGCAGGGACTAGCGGGAGCTCCTACAATGAGCAGTTCTTC. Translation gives CASSAGTSGSSYNEQFF.

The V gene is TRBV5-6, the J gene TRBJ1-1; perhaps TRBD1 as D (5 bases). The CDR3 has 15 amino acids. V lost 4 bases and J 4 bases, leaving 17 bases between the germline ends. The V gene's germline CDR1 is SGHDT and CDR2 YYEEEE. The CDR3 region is CASSIGAFQGTEAFF. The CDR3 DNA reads TGTGCCAGCAGCATCGGGGCTTTCCAGGGCACTGAAGCTTTCTTT.

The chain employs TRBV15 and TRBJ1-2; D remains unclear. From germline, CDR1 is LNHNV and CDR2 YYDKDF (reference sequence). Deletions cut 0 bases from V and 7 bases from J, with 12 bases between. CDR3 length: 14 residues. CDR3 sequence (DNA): TGTGCCACCAGCAGAGATCCCCTGAGACCTGGCTACACCTTC. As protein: CATSRDPLRPGYTF.

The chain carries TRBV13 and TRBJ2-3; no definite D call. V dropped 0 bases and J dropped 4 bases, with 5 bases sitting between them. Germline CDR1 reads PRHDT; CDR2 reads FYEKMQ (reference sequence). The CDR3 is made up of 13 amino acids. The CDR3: CASSLGRSDTQYF. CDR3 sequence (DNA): TGTGCCAGCAGCTTAGGCCGGTCAGATACGCAGTATTTT.

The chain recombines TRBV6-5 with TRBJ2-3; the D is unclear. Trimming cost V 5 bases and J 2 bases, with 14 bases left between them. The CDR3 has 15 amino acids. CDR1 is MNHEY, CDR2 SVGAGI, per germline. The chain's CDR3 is CASSTTMDTTDTQYF. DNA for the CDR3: TGTGCCAGCAGTACGACAATGGATACCACAGATACGCAGTATTTT.

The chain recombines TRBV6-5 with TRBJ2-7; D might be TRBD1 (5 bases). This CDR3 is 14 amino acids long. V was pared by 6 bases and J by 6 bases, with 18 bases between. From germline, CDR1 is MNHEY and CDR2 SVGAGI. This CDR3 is CASSLRTSLGEQYF. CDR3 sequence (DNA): TGTGCCAGCAGCCTTCGGACATCCCTGGGCGAGCAGTACTTC.

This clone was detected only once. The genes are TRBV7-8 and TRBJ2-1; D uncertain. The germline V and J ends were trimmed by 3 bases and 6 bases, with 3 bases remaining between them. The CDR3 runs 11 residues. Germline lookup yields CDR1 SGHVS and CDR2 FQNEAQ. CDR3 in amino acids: CASSLRNEQFF. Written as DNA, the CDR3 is TGTGCCAGCAGCTTGCGCAATGAGCAGTTCTTC.

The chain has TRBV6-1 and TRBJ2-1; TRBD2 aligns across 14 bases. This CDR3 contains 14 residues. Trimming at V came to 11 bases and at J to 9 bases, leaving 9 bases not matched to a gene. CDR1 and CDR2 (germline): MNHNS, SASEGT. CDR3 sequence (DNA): TGTGCCTCCTACGGGACTAGCGGGAGTCGTGAGCAGTTCTTC. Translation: CASYGTSGSREQFF.

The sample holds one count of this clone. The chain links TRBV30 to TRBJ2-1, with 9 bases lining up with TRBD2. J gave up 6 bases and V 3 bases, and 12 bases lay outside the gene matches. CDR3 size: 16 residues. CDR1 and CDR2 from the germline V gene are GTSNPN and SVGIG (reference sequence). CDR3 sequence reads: CAWRDWAGGPINEQFF. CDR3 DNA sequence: TGTGCCTGGAGGGACTGGGCGGGAGGGCCCATCAATGAGCAGTTCTTC.

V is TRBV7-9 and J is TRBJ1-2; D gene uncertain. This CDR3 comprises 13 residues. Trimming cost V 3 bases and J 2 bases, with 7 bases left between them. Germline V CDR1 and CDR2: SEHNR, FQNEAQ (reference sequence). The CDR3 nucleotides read TGTGCCAGCAGCTTCGGCAAAAACTATGGCTACACCTTC. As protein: CASSFGKNYGYTF. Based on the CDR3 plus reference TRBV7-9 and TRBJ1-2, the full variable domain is DTGVSQNPRHKITKRGQNVTFRCDPISEHNRLYWYRQTLGQGPEFLTYFQNEAQLEKSRLLSDRFSAERPKGSFSTLEIQRTEQGDSAMYLCASSFGKNYGYTFGSGTRLTVV.

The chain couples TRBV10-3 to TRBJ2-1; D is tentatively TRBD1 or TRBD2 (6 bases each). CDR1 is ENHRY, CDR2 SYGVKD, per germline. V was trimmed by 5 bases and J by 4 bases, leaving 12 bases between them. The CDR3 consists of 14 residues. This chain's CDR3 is CAISSGAVYNEQFF. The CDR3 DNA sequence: TGTGCCATCAGTTCGGGGGCTGTTTACAATGAGCAGTTCTTC.

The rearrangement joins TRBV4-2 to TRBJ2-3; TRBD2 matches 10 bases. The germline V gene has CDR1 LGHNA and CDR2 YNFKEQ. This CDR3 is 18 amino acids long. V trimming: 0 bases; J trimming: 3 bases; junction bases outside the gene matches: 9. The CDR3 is CASSQEAGGPGGTDTQYF. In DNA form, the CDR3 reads TGTGCCAGCAGCCAAGAAGCGGGAGGGCCGGGCGGGACAGATACGCAGTATTTT.

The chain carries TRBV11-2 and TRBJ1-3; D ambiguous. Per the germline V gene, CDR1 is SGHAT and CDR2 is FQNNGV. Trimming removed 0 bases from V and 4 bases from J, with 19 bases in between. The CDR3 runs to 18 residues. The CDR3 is CASSLDSRTGVAGNTIYF. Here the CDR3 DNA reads TGTGCCAGCAGCTTAGATAGTCGTACCGGGGTCGCCGGAAACACCATATATTTT.

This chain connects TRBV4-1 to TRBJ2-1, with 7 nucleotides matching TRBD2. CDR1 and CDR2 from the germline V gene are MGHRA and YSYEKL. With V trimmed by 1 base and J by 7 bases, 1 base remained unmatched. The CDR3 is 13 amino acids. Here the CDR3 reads CASSQGGGNEQFF. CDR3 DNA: TGCGCCAGCAGCCAAGGGGGGGGGAATGAGCAGTTCTTC.

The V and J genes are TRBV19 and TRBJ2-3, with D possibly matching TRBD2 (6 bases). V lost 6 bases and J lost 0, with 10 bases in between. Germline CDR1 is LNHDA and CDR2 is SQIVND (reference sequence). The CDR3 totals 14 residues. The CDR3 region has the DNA TGTGCCAGTAGATGGAGGGAGAGCACAGATACGCAGTATTTT. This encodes CASRWRESTDTQYF.

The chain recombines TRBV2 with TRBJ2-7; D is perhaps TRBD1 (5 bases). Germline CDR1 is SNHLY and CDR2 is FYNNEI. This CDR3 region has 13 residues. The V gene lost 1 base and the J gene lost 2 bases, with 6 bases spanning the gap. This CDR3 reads CASSEVGAYEQYF. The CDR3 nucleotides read TGTGCCAGCAGTGAAGTAGGGGCCTACGAGCAGTACTTC.

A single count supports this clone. For the CDR3, the DNA is TGCGCCAGCAGCCAATATGGAACACCCACAGATACGCAGTATTTT. Its protein is CASSQYGTPTDTQYF. The V and J genes are TRBV4-1 and TRBJ2-3; D gene uncertain. Trimming pared 2 bases from V and 2 bases from J, leaving 11 bases between. Per the germline V gene, CDR1 is MGHRA and CDR2 is YSYEKL. This CDR3 region has 15 residues.